One and the same sample provided the 32 T cell receptor beta chains below, sequenced in a study of T cell responses to AZD1222 COVID-19 vaccine. The assay was immunoSEQ multiplex PCR, and TCRdb's table has in-frame clones only and misses some. The repertoire has about 190,000 clones, roughly 90% of them found once; the top ten carry roughly 0.98%. The specimen comprised peripheral blood, sampled on day 0 of AZD1222 vaccination. The receptors stem from an adult in good health.

The gene calls are TRBV28 and TRBJ1-2, with D possibly matching TRBD1 (6 bases). This CDR3 spans 12 amino acids. The V and J ends lost 5 bases and 13 bases respectively, with 17 bases between them. The V gene's germline CDR1 is MDHEN and CDR2 SYDVKM. As DNA, the CDR3 is TGTGCCAGCAGTCCCGGCGGCGGACAGAGCACCTTC. It encodes CASSPGGGQSTF.

The V call is TRBV14, the J call TRBJ2-5; possibly TRBD1 for D (6 bases). Trimming left V 0 bases short and J 1 base short, with 15 bases between. Germline V gene data show CDR1 as SGHDN and CDR2 as FVKESK. The length of the CDR3 is 17 residues. The CDR3 loop reads CASSQESWARGQETQYF. CDR3 nucleotide sequence: TGTGCCAGCAGCCAAGAATCATGGGCCAGGGGCCAAGAGACCCAGTACTTC.

The gene calls are TRBV5-5 and TRBJ2-1; 7 bases line up with TRBD1. With 3 bases clipped from V and 2 bases from J, the junction kept 5 bases outside the gene matches. Germline V gives CDR1 SGHKS, CDR2 YYEKEE (reference sequence). The CDR3 totals 15 residues. This CDR3 reads CASSWDSSAYNEQFF. Here the CDR3 DNA reads TGTGCCAGCAGCTGGGACAGTTCCGCCTACAATGAGCAGTTCTTC. Using reference TRBV5-5 and TRBJ2-1 for the parts outside the CDR3, the full variable domain is DAGVTQSPTHLIKTRGQQVTLRCSPISGHKSVSWYQQVLGQGPQFIFQYYEKEERGRGNFPDRFSARQFPNYSSELNVNALLLGDSALYLCASSWDSSAYNEQFFGPGTRLTVL.

The genes are TRBV5-6 and TRBJ1-4; the D is unclear. V lost 4 bases, J lost 0 bases, and 13 bases lay in between. The CDR3 has 16 amino acids. The V gene's germline CDR1 is SGHDT and CDR2 YYEEEE. CDR3 DNA sequence: TGTGCCAGCAGCCAACCAAACATCGCAACTAATGAAAAACTGTTTTTT. Its protein is CASSQPNIATNEKLFF.

The genes are TRBV2 and TRBJ1-3; tentative D call: TRBD1 (5 bases). With 4 bases removed from V and 4 bases from J, the gap between germline ends came to 11 bases. This CDR3 is built from 14 residues. In germline, CDR1 is SNHLY, CDR2 FYNNEI. The CDR3 bases are TGTGCCAGCAGTGTCACAGGAGGCGGAAACACCATATATTTT. Protein sequence: CASSVTGGGNTIYF.

This sequence joins TRBV7-6 and TRBJ1-4; D remains ambiguous. In germline, CDR1 is SGHVS, CDR2 FNYEAQ. The CDR3 has 13 residues. V lost 2 bases to trimming and J lost 5 bases, with 6 bases between them. The CDR3 is CASSLTQNEKLFF. The CDR3 nucleotides are TGTGCCAGCAGCTTAACCCAGAATGAAAAACTGTTTTTT. The variable domain in full, with the rest retrieved from reference TRBV7-6 and TRBJ1-4, is GAGVSQSPRYKVTKRGQDVALRCDPISGHVSLYWYRQALGQGPEFLTYFNYEAQQDKSGLPNDRFSAERPEGSISTLTIQRTEQRDSAMYRCASSLTQNEKLFFGSGTQLSVL.

The V and J genes are TRBV2 and TRBJ1-1; D is possibly TRBD1 (6 bases). Looked up from germline, CDR1 is SNHLY and CDR2 is FYNNEI. Trimming pared 7 bases from V and 0 bases from J, leaving 12 bases between. The CDR3 covers 14 residues. In DNA, the CDR3 is TGTGCCAGCAAAGGACAGATCATGAACACTGAAGCTTTCTTT. Encoded protein: CASKGQIMNTEAFF.

This sequence joins TRBV12-3 or TRBV12-4 and TRBJ1-2; 7 nucleotides match TRBD1. The CDR3 length is 13 residues. V lost 3 bases, J lost 4 bases, and 2 bases stayed unmatched. This CDR3 is CASSFDRVYGYTF. The CDR3 DNA is TGTGCCAGCAGTTTTGACAGGGTCTATGGCTACACCTTC.

This clone appeared once. The chain's CDR3 is CASRSTGNYNSPLHF. The CDR3, as DNA: TGTGCCAGCAGATCCACCGGGAACTATAATTCACCCCTCCACTTT. V gene TRBV5-4 combines with J gene TRBJ1-6; the D is unclear. This CDR3 is built from 15 residues. Between the trimmed V and J ends, which lost 5 bases and 3 bases, there was a span of 12 bases. Germline V CDR1 and CDR2: SGHNT, YYREEE (reference sequence). Supplemented by reference TRBV5-4 and TRBJ1-6, the full variable domain reads ETGVTQSPTHLIKTRGQQVTLRCSSQSGHNTVSWYQQALGQGPQFIFQYYREEENGRGNFPPRFSGLQFPNYSSELNVNALELDDSALYLCASRSTGNYNSPLHFGNGTRLTVT.

A few counts support this clone. The chain has TRBV11-1 and TRBJ2-2; TRBD2 aligns across 9 bases. V shed 1 base and J 4 bases; nucleotides not matched to a gene: 4. The length of the CDR3 is 16 residues. CDR1 SGHAT and CDR2 FQDESV come from the germline V gene (reference sequence). CDR3 region: CASSLVSSGATGELFF. DNA of the CDR3: TGTGCCAGCAGCTTAGTTTCTAGCGGGGCCACCGGGGAGCTGTTTTTT.

The rearrangement links TRBV7-2 to TRBJ2-7; D uncertain. V shed 5 bases and J shed 6 bases, with 23 bases lying between them. This CDR3 region has 16 residues. The germline V gene encodes CDR1 SGHTA and CDR2 FQGNSA. The CDR3 nucleotides are TGTGCCAGCAGCCCCAAGCCGGGTATCTTTTCAGCCGAGCAGTACTTC. Translation: CASSPKPGIFSAEQYF.

V usage is TRBV20-1 and J usage is TRBJ2-1; D unresolved. The V end was cut by 3 bases, the J end by 10 bases, with 13 bases between. The length of the CDR3 is 12 residues. Germline assignment: CDR1 DFQATT and CDR2 SNEGSKA (reference sequence). The DNA of the CDR3 is TGCAGTGCTAGTTGGGTCGCTGAGGAGCAGTTCTTC. Protein: CSASWVAEEQFF.

The chain combines TRBV7-6 with TRBJ1-3; D ambiguous. The CDR3 is 14 amino acids. The V end was cut by 1 base, the J end by 0 bases, with 4 bases between. The V gene's germline CDR1 is SGHVS and CDR2 FNYEAQ. CDR3 amino acids: CASSLGNSGNTIYF. The DNA for the CDR3 is TGTGCCAGCAGCTTAGGTAACTCTGGAAACACCATATATTTT.

The table lists this clone with a few counts. The chain couples TRBV4-2 to TRBJ2-7, with D perhaps TRBD1 (5 bases). CDR3 size: 13 residues. V lost 4 bases to trimming and J lost 5 bases, with 12 bases between them. Germline V CDR1 and CDR2: LGHNA, YNFKEQ. CDR3 nucleotide sequence: TGTGCCAGCAGCCCAGACAGTGGAGACGAGCAGTACTTC. Translated: CASSPDSGDEQYF.

On this clone: This CDR3 is also generated by other DNA sequences in the sample. The chain has TRBV2 and TRBJ1-5; TRBD1 matches at 7 bases. J gave up 2 bases and V 4 bases, and 2 bases lay outside the gene matches. Germline V gives CDR1 SNHLY, CDR2 FYNNEI. This CDR3 has 14 amino acids. The CDR3 loop is CASSGTGGNQPQHF. The CDR3 coding sequence is TGTGCCAGCAGTGGAACAGGGGGCAATCAGCCCCAGCATTTT.

The chain joins TRBV5-1 to TRBJ1-5; a weak D match, TRBD1 (5 bases). The CDR3 extends over 13 amino acids. The germline CDR1 and CDR2 sequences are SGHRS and YFSETQ. The germline V and J ends were trimmed by 4 bases and 7 bases, with 12 bases remaining between them. DNA of the CDR3: TGCGCCAGCAGCGCCACTGGGGCCCAGCCCCAGCATTTT. Protein: CASSATGAQPQHF.

V usage is TRBV7-8 and J usage is TRBJ2-7; 8 nucleotides match TRBD2. The CDR3 has 13 residues. With V trimmed by 4 bases and J by 3 bases, 2 bases remained unmatched. The germline V gene has CDR1 SGHVS and CDR2 FQNEAQ. CDR3 region: CASSSGTSYEQYF. The DNA for the CDR3 is TGTGCCAGCAGCTCCGGGACTAGCTACGAGCAGTACTTC.

For the CDR3, the DNA is TGTGCCAGTAGTATAGATGTGACCCAAAACAATGAGCAGTTCTTC. This translates into CASSIDVTQNNEQFF. V usage is TRBV19 and J usage is TRBJ2-1; D gene ambiguous. CDR1 LNHDA and CDR2 SQIVND come from the germline V gene (reference sequence). This CDR3 comprises 15 residues. V was pared by 0 bases and J by 5 bases, with 11 bases between.

The rearrangement links TRBV2 to TRBJ1-6; unclear D gene. The CDR3 has 13 residues. V lost 3 bases and J 8 bases, leaving 8 bases between the germline ends. Germline lookup yields CDR1 SNHLY and CDR2 FYNNEI. As DNA, the CDR3 is TGTGCCAGCAGTGATGCGGGTTATTCACCCCTCCACTTT. As protein: CASSDAGYSPLHF.

This chain connects TRBV10-2 to TRBJ2-7; 9 nucleotides line up with TRBD1. The CDR3 has 12 amino acids. Trimming cost V 10 bases and J 2 bases; bases outside gene matches: 3. Germline V gene sequence: CDR1 WSHSY, CDR2 SAAADI. CDR3 protein: CATDRGPYEQYF. In DNA form, the CDR3 reads TGCGCCACGGACAGGGGCCCCTACGAGCAGTACTTC.

The chain is built from TRBV7-3 and TRBJ2-5, with 12 bases lining up with TRBD2. In germline, CDR1 is SGHTA, CDR2 FQGTGA. The V and J ends lost 4 bases and 5 bases, in that order; junction bases with no gene match: 5. The CDR3 sequence is 15 residues long. CDR3 in amino acids: CASSSLAGGPETQYF. The CDR3 DNA reads TGTGCCAGCAGCTCCCTAGCGGGAGGGCCCGAGACCCAGTACTTC. Complete variable domain (other parts from reference TRBV7-3 and TRBJ2-5): GAGVSQTPSNKVTEKGKYVELRCDPISGHTALYWYRQSLGQGPEFLIYFQGTGAADDSGLPNDRFFAVRPEGSVSTLKIQRTERGDSAVYLCASSSLAGGPETQYFGPGTRLLVL.

The V call is TRBV18, the J call TRBJ1-1, with 7 positions matching TRBD1. Unmatched junction bases numbered 9, after V lost 2 bases and J lost 12 bases. The CDR3 has 13 amino acids. Germline V gives CDR1 KGHSH, CDR2 LQKENI. The CDR3 sequence is CASSPETGLVPFF. As DNA, the CDR3 is TGTGCCAGCTCACCAGAGACAGGGCTCGTGCCTTTCTTT.

V gene TRBV5-4 combines with J gene TRBJ2-5; D unresolved. This CDR3 is 14 amino acids long. Deletions cut 2 bases from V and 5 bases from J, with 13 bases between. Germline V gene lookup returns CDR1 SGHNT and CDR2 YYREEE (reference sequence). CDR3 in DNA: TGTGCCAGCAGCTTATCCGCTGGCGAGGAGACCCAGTACTTC. Its translation is CASSLSAGEETQYF.

A single count supports this clone. This chain links TRBV13 with TRBJ2-7; 7 bases align to TRBD2. After removal of 2 bases from V and 2 bases from J, the junction contained 9 bases not matched to a gene. Per the germline V gene, CDR1 is PRHDT and CDR2 is FYEKMQ (reference sequence). The CDR3 contains 16 residues. This CDR3 reads CASSLSGGRATYEQYF. In DNA, the CDR3 is TGTGCCAGCAGCTTATCAGGTGGGAGGGCCACCTACGAGCAGTACTTC.

The chain recombines TRBV6-5 with TRBJ1-2; 7 bases are a match to TRBD1. Germline-derived CDR1 and CDR2 are MNHEY and SVGAGI. The CDR3 is 12 amino acids. Trimming cost V 5 bases and J 7 bases; bases outside gene matches: 4. CDR3 sequence (DNA): TGTGCCAGCAGTCAGAGGGGGCCTGGCTACACCTTC. It encodes CASSQRGPGYTF.

This clone was seen once. The gene calls are TRBV2 and TRBJ1-3, with 9 bases lining up with TRBD1. Germline V lookup: CDR1 SNHLY, CDR2 FYNNEI. V lost 6 bases, J lost 3 bases, and 6 bases stayed unmatched. The CDR3 contains 15 residues. The CDR3 sequence: CASRPDRGFGNTIYF. The CDR3 DNA follows: TGTGCCAGCAGACCGGACAGGGGTTTTGGAAACACCATATATTTT. The full variable domain, completed using reference TRBV2 and TRBJ1-3, is EPEVTQTPSHQVTQMGQEVILRCVPISNHLYFYWYRQILGQKVEFLVSFYNNEISEKSEIFDDQFSVERPDGSNFTLKIRSTKLEDSAMYFCASRPDRGFGNTIYFGEGSWLTVV.

The V call is TRBV7-9, the J call TRBJ2-2, with no clear D. V lost 1 base, J lost 4 bases, and 7 bases lay in between. CDR1 SEHNR and CDR2 FQNEAQ come from the germline V gene (reference sequence). This CDR3 is built from 14 residues. This CDR3 reads CASSLEFGTGELFF. Here the CDR3 DNA reads TGTGCCAGCAGCTTAGAGTTCGGCACCGGGGAGCTGTTTTTT.

V and J are TRBV20-1 and TRBJ2-7, with 7 nucleotides matching TRBD1. Germline trimming cut 5 bases from V and 6 bases from J; bases unmatched to any gene: 4. CDR1 DFQATT and CDR2 SNEGSKA come from the germline V gene (reference sequence). This CDR3 is built from 11 residues. The CDR3: CSARQGSEQYF. For the CDR3, the DNA is TGCAGTGCTCGACAGGGTTCCGAGCAGTACTTC.

The V gene is TRBV29-1, the J gene TRBJ1-2; D is ambiguous. The CDR3 has 11 residues. Germline CDR1 reads SQVTM; CDR2 reads ANQGSEA. V lost 6 bases and J lost 6, with 11 bases in between. The chain's CDR3 is CSVDFGHGYTF. The CDR3, as DNA: TGCAGCGTGGACTTCGGACATGGCTACACCTTC.

This chain links TRBV24-1 with TRBJ2-5; D gene uncertain. Trimming removed 4 bases at V and 5 bases at J, with 13 bases between. Germline V lookup: CDR1 KGHDR, CDR2 SFDVKD. The CDR3 is made up of 14 amino acids. Here the CDR3 DNA reads TGTGCCACCAGTGACCCCCAGGAAGTGGAGACCCAGTACTTC. Translated, it gives CATSDPQEVETQYF.

The gene calls are TRBV11-2 and TRBJ1-1; the D gene is possibly TRBD1 (5 bases). Trimming left V 1 base short and J 0 bases short, with 9 bases between. The CDR3 spans 15 residues. Germline lookup yields CDR1 SGHAT and CDR2 FQNNGV. The DNA of the CDR3 is TGTGCCAGCAGCTTAGTCCGGGGGATGAACACTGAAGCTTTCTTT. This sequence encodes CASSLVRGMNTEAFF.

The CDR3: CASSHRGSNQPQHF. In DNA, the CDR3 is TGTGCCAGCAGCCATCGCGGTAGCAATCAGCCCCAGCATTTT. V is TRBV7-9 and J is TRBJ1-5; D unresolved. Germline loops: CDR1 SEHNR, CDR2 FQNEAQ (reference sequence). Trimming pared 5 bases from V and 0 bases from J, leaving 8 bases between. CDR3 size: 14 residues.